This TCR beta chain is drawn from a study of blood T cell repertoires in COVID-19. V was clipped by 1 base and J by 3 bases; unmatched bases: 2. CDR3 length: 15 residues. Germline-derived CDR1 and CDR2 are SEHNR and FQNEAQ (reference sequence). Profiled with immunoSEQ multiplex PCR; TCRdb holds only in-frame clones, not every one. This repertoire shows 280,000 or so clones, about 86% found once; its top ten account for 2% to 2.5%. The chain has TRBV7-9 and TRBJ2-2; TRBD1 agrees at 7 bases. The sequence was obtained from a woman aged 30 to 39 who had recovered from COVID-19. The sequencing input was peripheral blood. The CDR3 nucleotides read TGTGCCAGCAGCTTAGGACAGGGCTACACCGGGGAGCTGTTTTTT. As protein: CASSLGQGYTGELFF.